The TCR beta chain described here comes from a study of blood T cell repertoires in COVID-19. Background on the study: There were acute and convalescent COVID-19 samples, and they came from the United States, Italy and Spain. In each case, the material was cDNA or gDNA derived from T cells, B-cell-depleted T cells, or PBMCs.

The authors' processing: Amplification of reference gene primers was used by the study to estimate nucleated cell counts. Data came from immunoSEQ multiplex PCR; TCRdb stores just in-frame clones and leaves some out. Clone size and the V and J calls come from that table; the DNA yielded D and trimming. The sample carries roughly 160,000 clones, about 83% recorded once. The source is a woman over 75 with acute or convalescent COVID-19. Sequenced sample: peripheral blood.

CDR3 nucleotide sequence: TGTGCCAGCAGTGAAATTGAGACAGGGAACTACGAGCAGTACTTC. Its translation: CASSEIETGNYEQYF. The rearrangement uses TRBV25-1 and TRBJ2-7; 7 bases line up with TRBD1. Germline loops: CDR1 MGHDK, CDR2 SYGVNS. CDR3 size: 15 residues. After removal of 2 bases from V and 3 bases from J, the junction contained 7 bases not matched to a gene.